This T cell receptor (beta chain) appears in the sequencing data of a study of blood T cell repertoires in COVID-19. In the study overall: Collection of acute and convalescent COVID-19 samples took place in the United States, Italy and Spain. PBMCs, B-cell-depleted T cells, or T cells provided the cDNA or gDNA that made up the material.

Original processing notes: Reference gene primer amplification in the assay estimated nucleated cell counts. Assay: immunoSEQ multiplex PCR; the TCRdb copy retains only in-frame clones and omits some. The V and J calls and clone size were taken over from that table, and D and trimming were inferred from the DNA. The table has fewer than 250,000 clones, about 80% seen once. CDR1 SGHRS and CDR2 YFSETQ come from the germline V gene. The length of the CDR3 is 16 residues. V gave up 4 bases and J gave up 0 bases, with 16 bases separating them. The clonotype originates from a middle-aged woman with active or convalescent COVID-19. The rearrangement links TRBV5-1 to TRBJ1-2, with D maybe TRBD1 (6 bases). Sequencing input: peripheral blood. The CDR3 sequence: CASSPLSGEPNYGYTF. The CDR3 nucleotides read TGCGCCAGCAGCCCCCTTTCAGGGGAACCTAACTATGGCTACACCTTC.